The rows below give T cell receptor beta chains drawn from one sample of a study of cytomegalovirus exposure and HLA in healthy donors. The protocol was immunoSEQ multiplex PCR, while the TCRdb copy is restricted to in-frame clones and leaves out a portion. The repertoire holds 150,000 to 200,000 clones, with approximately 83% as singletons. The sequencing sample was made of PBMCs. These receptors all stem from a man aged 18-30 years in good health and CMV-seropositive. Both conserved end residues are part of each CDR3. A D gene is named only where the DNA matches it firmly. Some rows have no size entry. The others give once, few or many, or a class for an expanded clone.

d_call j_call v_call clone_size cdr3_aa cdr3_nt
. TRBJ1-5 TRBV28 few CASSTIGTQNQPQHF TGTGCCAGCAGTACAATCGGGACACAGAATCAGCCCCAGCATTTT
TRBD2 TRBJ2-7 TRBV11-2 . CASSSINGLELGYEQYF TGTGCCAGCAGCTCCATCAACGGACTAGAATTAGGCTACGAGCAGTACTTC
TRBD1 TRBJ1-6 TRBV10-2 . CASSEGTESSYNSPLHF TGCGCCAGCAGTGAAGGGACAGAAAGCTCCTATAATTCACCCCTCCACTTT
TRBD2 TRBJ2-7 TRBV2 . CASSDSLAGYDSYEQYF TGTGCCAGCAGTGATTCTCTAGCGGGGTATGACTCCTACGAGCAGTACTTC
. TRBJ2-2 TRBV7-6 . CASSQAGTTLTGELFF TGTGCCAGCAGTCAGGCCGGGACAACCCTCACCGGGGAGCTGTTTTTT
. TRBJ1-2 TRBV23-1 . CASSQVNRENYGYTF TGCGCCAGCAGTCAAGTGAACAGGGAAAACTATGGCTACACCTTC
. TRBJ1-4 TRBV14 . CASSQAPPPLKLFF TGTGCCAGCAGCCAAGCCCCCCCTCCTCTGAAACTGTTTTTT
. TRBJ1-2 TRBV19 . CASLPRRGQDSNYGYTF TGTGCCAGTCTTCCAAGGCGGGGGCAGGACTCTAACTATGGCTACACCTTC
. TRBJ1-2 TRBV4-1 . CASSQDKAGANYGYTF TGCGCCAGCAGCCAAGATAAGGCGGGTGCTAACTATGGCTACACCTTC
TRBD1 TRBJ1-5 TRBV4-3 . CASSRDRGRNQPQHF TGCGCCAGCAGCCGCGACAGGGGGCGGAATCAGCCCCAGCATTTT
TRBD1 TRBJ2-7 TRBV4-3 . CASSRGQGVVEEQYF TGCGCCAGCAGCCGGGGACAGGGGGTGGTAGAAGAGCAGTACTTC
TRBD1 TRBJ1-2 TRBV2 . CASSEAARTGVYGYTF TGTGCCAGCAGTGAAGCGGCTAGGACAGGGGTCTATGGCTACACCTTC
TRBD1 TRBJ2-3 TRBV18 . CASSPSSTGSTDTQYF TGTGCCAGCTCACCTTCTTCGACAGGGTCTACAGATACGCAGTATTTT
TRBD1 TRBJ2-7 TRBV2 . CASSFRDRGAGEQYF TGTGCCAGCAGCTTCCGGGACAGGGGGGCGGGCGAGCAGTACTTC
. TRBJ2-7 TRBV2 few CASSGPRQSSYEQYF TGTGCCAGCAGTGGGCCTAGACAGAGCTCCTACGAGCAGTACTTC
. TRBJ1-4 TRBV30 . CAWGHEKLFF TGTGCCTGGGGCCACGAAAAACTGTTTTTT
TRBD1 TRBJ2-2 TRBV7-6 . CASSYRQGYGELFF TGTGCCAGCAGCTATCGACAGGGGTACGGGGAGCTGTTTTTT
. TRBJ1-6 TRBV28 . CASSPRTISYNSPLHF TGTGCCAGCAGCCCCAGGACAATCTCCTATAATTCACCCCTCCACTTT
. TRBJ1-6 TRBV13 . CASSLNRVSNSPLHF TGTGCCAGCAGCTTAAACAGGGTGAGTAATTCACCCCTCCACTTT
. TRBJ2-4 TRBV5-1 . CASSLAHSKNIQYF TGCGCCAGCAGCTTGGCCCATTCCAAAAACATTCAGTACTTC
TRBD1 TRBJ1-2 TRBV4-1 . CASSQPTGGGYGYTF TGCGCCAGCAGCCAACCGACAGGGGGAGGGTATGGCTACACCTTC
. TRBJ2-5 TRBV18 once CASSPGQQETQYF TGTGCCAGCTCACCTGGACAGCAAGAGACCCAGTACTTC
TRBD1 TRBJ1-1 TRBV6-1 once CASTSRQGAHPEAFF TGTGCCAGCACCTCGAGGCAGGGGGCTCACCCTGAAGCTTTCTTT
TRBD2 TRBJ2-3 TRBV11-2 . CASSLDRLAGLTDTQYF TGTGCCAGCAGCTTAGATCGACTAGCGGGGTTAACAGATACGCAGTATTTT
. TRBJ1-4 TRBV30 . CACPRAGSNEKLFF TGTGCCTGCCCTCGGGCGGGTAGTAATGAAAAACTGTTTTTT
. TRBJ2-5 TRBV5-1 . CASSNRGGAKTQYF TGTGCCAGCAGCAACAGGGGGGGGGCGAAGACCCAGTACTTC
. TRBJ1-1 TRBV5-5 . CASSTGGGTEAFF TGTGCCAGCAGCACTGGGGGCGGCACTGAAGCTTTCTTT
. TRBJ1-6 TRBV2 . CARGGVGGKDSPLHF TGTGCCAGAGGGGGGGTGGGGGGAAAGGATTCACCCCTCCACTTT
. TRBJ1-6 TRBV4-2 . CASSSAGKSPLHF TGTGCCAGCTCGTCCGCGGGGAAATCACCCCTCCACTTT
. TRBJ2-7 TRBV5-4 . CASSLGLGHYPDSYEQYF TGTGCCAGCAGCTTAGGTTTGGGGCACTATCCCGACTCCTACGAGCAGTACTTC
. TRBJ1-4 TRBV27 . CASRSDFATNEKLFF TGTGCCAGCCGTTCCGACTTTGCAACTAATGAAAAACTGTTTTTT
TRBD1 TRBJ2-1 TRBV6-5 . CASRGSSYNEQFF TGTGCCTCCAGGGGGAGCTCCTACAATGAGCAGTTCTTC
. TRBJ2-3 TRBV9 . CASSVAGGRTDTQYF TGTGCCAGCAGCGTAGCTGGCGGGCGCACAGATACGCAGTATTTT
TRBD2 TRBJ2-3 TRBV6-1 . CASSELLAGDTQYF TGTGCCAGCAGTGAACTATTAGCGGGGGATACGCAGTATTTT
. TRBJ1-2 TRBV7-2 . CASAPWGGAGDGYTF TGTGCCAGCGCGCCCTGGGGGGGGGCGGGGGATGGCTACACCTTC